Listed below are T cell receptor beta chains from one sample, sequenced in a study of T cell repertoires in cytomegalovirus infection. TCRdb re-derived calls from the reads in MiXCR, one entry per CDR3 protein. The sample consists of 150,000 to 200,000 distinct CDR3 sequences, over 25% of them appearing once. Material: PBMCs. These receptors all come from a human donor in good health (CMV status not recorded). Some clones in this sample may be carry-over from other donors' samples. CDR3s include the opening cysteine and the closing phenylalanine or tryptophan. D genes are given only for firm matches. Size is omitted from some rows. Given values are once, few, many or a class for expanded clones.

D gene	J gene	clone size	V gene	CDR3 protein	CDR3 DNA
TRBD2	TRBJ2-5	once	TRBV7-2	CTSSPGLAGRFQETQCF	TGTACCAGCAGCCCTGGACTAGCGGGACGATTCCAAGAGACCCAGTGCTTC
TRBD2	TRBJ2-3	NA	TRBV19	CASTAGPRRPDTQYF	TGTGCCAGTACAGCGGGACCACGGCGCCCAGATACGCAGTATTTT
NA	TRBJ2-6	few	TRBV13	CASTSPGGTTSGANVLTF	TGTGCCAGCACCTCCCCTGGGGGAACTACCTCTGGGGCCAACGTCCTGACTTTC
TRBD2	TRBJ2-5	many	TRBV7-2	CASSSIAGGFGTQYF	TGTGCCAGCAGCTCCATAGCGGGGGGGTTCGGGACCCAGTACTTC
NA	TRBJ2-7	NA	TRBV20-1	CSASNPGTPIEQYF	TGCAGTGCCTCGAATCCGGGAACACCCATCGAGCAGTACTTC
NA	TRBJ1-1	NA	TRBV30	CAWSGQGDAEAFF	TGTGCCTGGAGTGGGCAGGGTGACGCTGAAGCTTTCTTT
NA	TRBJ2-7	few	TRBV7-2	CASSPRQVLNEQYF	TGTGCCAGCAGCCCCCGACAGGTCCTGAACGAGCAGTACTTC
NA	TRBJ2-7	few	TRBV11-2	CASSSASYEQYF	TGTGCCAGCAGCTCGGCCTCCTACGAGCAGTACTTC
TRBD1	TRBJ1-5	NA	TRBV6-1	CASTLGQSSNQPQHF	TGTGCCAGCACCCTGGGACAGTCGAGCAATCAGCCCCAGCATTTT
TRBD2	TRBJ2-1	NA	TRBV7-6	CASSRGGGPVNEQFF	TGTGCCAGCAGCCGCGGCGGGGGGCCGGTGAATGAGCAGTTCTTC
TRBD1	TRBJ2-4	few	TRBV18	CASSPTGGAGKNIQYF	TGTGCCAGCTCTCCGACAGGGGGCGCCGGCAAAAACATTCAGTACTTC
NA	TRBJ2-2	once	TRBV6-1	CAGGDPGELFF	TGTGCCGGCGGGGACCCCGGGGAGCTGTTTTTT
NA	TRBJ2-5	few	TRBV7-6	CASSRTVETQYF	TGTGCCAGCAGCAGGACGGTAGAGACCCAGTACTTC
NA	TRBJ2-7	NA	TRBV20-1	CSARRTAGSSYEQYF	TGCAGTGCTAGAAGAACGGCGGGTAGCTCCTACGAGCAGTACTTC
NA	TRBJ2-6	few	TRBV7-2	CASSLRGLDGANVLTF	TGTGCCAGCAGCTTACGGGGGCTCGATGGGGCCAACGTCCTGACTTTC
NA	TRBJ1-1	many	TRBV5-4	CASSSGPVTEAFF	TGTGCCAGCAGCTCGGGACCGGTGACTGAAGCTTTCTTT
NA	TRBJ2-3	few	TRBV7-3	CASSSTGDLTDTQYF	TGTGCCAGCAGCTCAACCGGGGATTTGACAGATACGCAGTATTTT
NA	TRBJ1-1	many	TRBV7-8	CASSLLGGKDTEAFF	TGTGCCAGCAGCCTCTTGGGAGGGAAGGACACTGAAGCTTTCTTT
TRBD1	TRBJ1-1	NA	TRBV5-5	CASSDGDRGDTEAFF	TGTGCCAGCAGCGACGGGGACAGAGGGGACACTGAAGCTTTCTTT
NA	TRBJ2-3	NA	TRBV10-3	CAISEGRRTDTQYF	TGTGCCATCAGTGAGGGCAGGCGCACAGATACGCAGTATTTT
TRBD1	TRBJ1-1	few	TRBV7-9	CASSWGQENTEAFF	TGTGCCAGCAGCTGGGGACAGGAGAACACTGAAGCTTTCTTT
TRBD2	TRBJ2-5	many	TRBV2	CASERGFQETQYF	TGTGCCAGCGAGCGGGGGTTCCAAGAGACCCAGTACTTC
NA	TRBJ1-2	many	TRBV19	CASSIVGNYGYTF	TGTGCCAGTAGTATAGTAGGGAACTATGGCTACACCTTC
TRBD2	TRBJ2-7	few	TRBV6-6	CASSYFRTSGATYEQYF	TGTGCCAGCAGTTACTTCCGGACTAGCGGAGCAACCTACGAGCAGTACTTC
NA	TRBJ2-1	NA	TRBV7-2	CASSLEGSLYNEQFF	TGTGCCAGCAGCTTAGAAGGGTCGCTCTACAATGAGCAGTTCTTC
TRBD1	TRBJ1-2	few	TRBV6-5	CASSYATGGGGYTF	TGTGCCAGCAGTTACGCGACAGGGGGCGGTGGCTACACCTTC
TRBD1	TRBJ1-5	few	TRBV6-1	CASSEAGGAGQPQHF	TGTGCCAGCAGTGAAGCAGGGGGCGCGGGTCAGCCCCAGCATTTT
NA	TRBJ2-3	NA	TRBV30	CAWVPPGGPSTDTQYF	TGTGCCTGGGTCCCACCCGGGGGCCCTAGCACAGATACGCAGTATTTT
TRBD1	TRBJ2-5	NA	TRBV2	CASNPGTGEETQYF	TGTGCCAGCAATCCGGGGACAGGGGAGGAGACCCAGTACTTC
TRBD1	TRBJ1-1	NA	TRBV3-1	CASSQNSGTGGGNTEAFF	TGTGCCAGCAGCCAGAACTCCGGGACAGGGGGCGGGAACACTGAAGCTTTCTTT
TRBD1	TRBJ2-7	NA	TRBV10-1	CASSESRGTGLLQTSYEQYF	TGCGCCAGCAGTGAGTCGAGGGGGACAGGGTTATTACAAACATCCTACGAGCAGTACTTC
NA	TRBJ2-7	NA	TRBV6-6	CASSLPGFTNEQYF	TGTGCCAGCAGTCTACCGGGGTTCACCAACGAGCAGTACTTC
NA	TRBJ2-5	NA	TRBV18	CASSPPWTAQETQYF	TGTGCCAGCTCACCACCCTGGACAGCCCAAGAGACCCAGTACTTC
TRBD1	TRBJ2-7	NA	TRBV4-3	CASSQDVAGGWNEQYF	TGCGCCAGCAGCCAAGATGTAGCAGGGGGCTGGAACGAGCAGTACTTC
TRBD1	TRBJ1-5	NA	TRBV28	CASRGQGPQPQHF	TGTGCCAGCAGGGGACAGGGTCCGCAGCCCCAGCATTTT
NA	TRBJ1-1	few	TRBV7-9	CASRDSGTEAFF	TGTGCCAGCAGGGACTCGGGTACTGAAGCTTTCTTT
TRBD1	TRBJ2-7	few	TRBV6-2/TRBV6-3	CASSYSGDRLYEQYF	TGTGCCAGCAGTTACTCGGGGGACAGATTGTACGAGCAGTACTTC
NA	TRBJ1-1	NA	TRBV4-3	CASSQEATENTEAFF	TGCGCCAGCAGCCAAGAAGCGACGGAGAACACTGAAGCTTTCTTT
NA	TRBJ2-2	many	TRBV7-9	CASSLDANTGELFF	TGTGCCAGCAGCTTGGACGCGAATACCGGGGAGCTGTTTTTT
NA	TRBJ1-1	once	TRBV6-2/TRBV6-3	CASSYVGSTEAFF	TGTGCCAGCAGTTACGTGGGTAGCACTGAAGCTTTCTTT
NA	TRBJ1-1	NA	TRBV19	CASGPPNPQAERDEAFF	TGTGCCAGTGGGCCCCCTAACCCCCAGGCTGAACGAGATGAAGCTTTCTTT
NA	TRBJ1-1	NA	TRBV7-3	CASSEPGPNTEAFF	TGTGCCAGCAGTGAGCCTGGGCCGAACACTGAAGCTTTCTTT
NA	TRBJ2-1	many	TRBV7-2	CASSLGDSTYNEQFF	TGTGCCAGCAGCTTAGGGGATTCCACCTACAATGAGCAGTTCTTC
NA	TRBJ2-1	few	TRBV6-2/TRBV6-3	CASSYDLDGSYNEQFF	TGTGCCAGCAGTTATGACCTGGATGGCTCCTACAATGAGCAGTTCTTC
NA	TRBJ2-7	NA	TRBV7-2	CASSSDPQSGEQYF	TGTGCCTCGTCGAGCGATCCCCAATCGGGAGAGCAGTACTTC
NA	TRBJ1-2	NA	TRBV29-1	CSVVSGAGGYTF	TGCAGCGTTGTTTCGGGGGCCGGCGGCTACACCTTC
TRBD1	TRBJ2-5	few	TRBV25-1	CASIDRQGAEETQYF	TGTGCCAGCATCGACCGACAGGGAGCGGAAGAGACCCAGTACTTC
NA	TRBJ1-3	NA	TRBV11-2	CASSWGEAGNTIYF	TGTGCCAGCAGCTGGGGGGAAGCTGGAAACACCATATATTTT
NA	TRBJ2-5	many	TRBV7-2	CASSLGPDYGETQYF	TGTGCCAGCAGCTTAGGGCCGGACTACGGGGAGACCCAGTACTTC
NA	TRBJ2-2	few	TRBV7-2	CASSWGPGRWTGELFF	TGTGCCAGCAGCTGGGGGCCAGGGCGATGGACCGGGGAGCTGTTTTTT
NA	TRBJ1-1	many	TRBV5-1	CASSPDDTRGFWTEAFF	TGCGCCAGCAGCCCAGACGATACAAGGGGATTCTGGACTGAAGCTTTCTTT
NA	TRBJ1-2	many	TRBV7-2	CASSLWLGVLNYGYTF	TGTGCCAGCAGCTTATGGTTGGGGGTCCTAAACTATGGCTACACCTTC
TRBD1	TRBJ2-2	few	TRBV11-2	CASSMTGTTGELFF	TGTGCCAGCAGCATGACAGGGACGACCGGGGAGCTGTTTTTT
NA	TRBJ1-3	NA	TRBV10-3	CAISESRDNGNTIYF	TGTGCCATCAGTGAGTCGAGGGACAATGGAAACACCATATATTTT